The 13 T cell receptor beta chains presented below share a single source sample, sequenced in a study of beta chain features in type 1 diabetes. Sequenced material consisted of expressed TCRB transcripts (all of the isolated RNA was reverse transcribed). Sequencing was performed with immunoSEQ multiplex PCR; in TCRdb, only in-frame clones are kept and a portion is missing. Altogether hundreds of thousands of clones are present, around 13% being singletons, with the ten largest covering approximately 0.038%. Sequenced input: naive CD4+ T cells from blood. These TCRs come from a man between 25 and 39 years old in good health.

This chain's CDR3 is CASSVELGYGYTF. CDR3 in DNA: TGTGCCAGCAGCGTGGAGTTAGGCTATGGCTACACCTTC. The genes are TRBV9 and TRBJ1-2; no clear D. Per germline, CDR1 SGDLS and CDR2 YYNGEE. The CDR3 runs 13 residues. V was cut by 2 bases and J by 4 bases, with 9 bases left in between.

In its sample, this clone was seen a few times. The chain combines TRBV6-6 with TRBJ2-7, with TRBD2 matching 7 bases. With 2 bases clipped from V and 4 bases from J, the junction kept 8 bases outside the gene matches. Per the germline V gene, CDR1 is MNHNY and CDR2 is SVGAGI (reference sequence). CDR3 length equals 15 residues. The CDR3 nucleotides are TGTGCCAGCAGTTACGGAGCGGGGACTACATACGAGCAGTACGTC. It translates to CASSYGAGTTYEQYV.

J is TRBJ2-7 and V is TRBV2; D perhaps matches TRBD1 (6 bases). Trimming cost V 3 bases and J 6 bases, with 27 bases left between them. CDR1 is SNHLY and CDR2 is FYNNEI in the germline V gene. This CDR3 is 18 amino acids long. CDR3 residues: CASSDAQKGVILPGEQYF. The CDR3, as DNA: TGTGCCAGCAGTGACGCCCAGAAGGGGGTTATACTACCGGGCGAGCAGTACTTC.

This clone has just a few counts. This chain connects TRBV7-2 to TRBJ2-1; no clear D. Trimming stripped 2 bases from V and 8 bases from J, with 10 bases between. The CDR3 has 13 residues. In germline, CDR1 is SGHTA, CDR2 FQGNSA. This CDR3 is CASSLFGGDEQFF. CDR3 nucleotides: TGTGCCAGCAGCTTATTTGGTGGCGATGAGCAGTTCTTC.

The chain joins TRBV6-1 to TRBJ2-7, with 8 bases that match TRBD1. Trimming took 4 bases from V and 5 from J; bases not matched to a gene: 7. The CDR3 loop spans 14 amino acids. In germline, CDR1 is MNHNS, CDR2 SASEGT. CDR3 DNA: TGTGCCAGCAGTGGCACGGACAGGGTTGACGAGCAGTACGTC. Encoded protein: CASSGTDRVDEQYV.

The J gene is TRBJ1-5, the V gene TRBV6-6, with D perhaps matching TRBD1 (6 bases). CDR3 length equals 14 residues. Germline V gene lookup returns CDR1 MNHNY and CDR2 SVGAGI (reference sequence). V dropped 7 bases and J dropped 7 bases, with 17 bases sitting between them. The CDR3 coding sequence is TGTGCCAGCACCTCTCGTGGGGGCTGGCAGCCCCAGCATTTT. This encodes CASTSRGGWQPQHF.

This clone was recorded a few times. The V and J genes are TRBV4-2 and TRBJ2-2; TRBD2 matches 8 bases. Trimming cost V 0 bases and J 7 bases; bases outside gene matches: 4. This CDR3 contains 15 residues. Germline V gives CDR1 LGHNA, CDR2 YNFKEQ. CDR3 sequence reads: CASSQDSLAGGELFF. CDR3 nucleotide sequence: TGTGCCAGCAGCCAAGATAGCCTAGCGGGCGGGGAGCTGTTTTTT.

The chain joins TRBV30 to TRBJ2-1; 7 bases are a match to TRBD2. This CDR3 spans 11 amino acids. Germline V CDR1 and CDR2: GTSNPN, SVGIG (reference sequence). V trimming: 1 base; J trimming: 13 bases; junction bases outside the gene matches: 4. CDR3 sequence: CAWSAERDQFF. Written as DNA, the CDR3 is TGTGCCTGGAGTGCTGAGCGGGACCAGTTCTTC.

This sequence joins TRBV6-6 and TRBJ2-1, with D possibly matching TRBD1 (6 bases). Trimming left V 2 bases short and J 4 bases short, with 12 bases between. The CDR3 has 15 amino acids. Germline-derived CDR1 and CDR2 are MNHNY and SVGAGI (reference sequence). CDR3 nucleotides: TGTGCCAGCAGTTACCCACAGGGTCGGTACAATGAGCAGTTCTTC. This codes for CASSYPQGRYNEQFF.

The rearrangement links TRBV11-3 to TRBJ2-5; weak D call: TRBD2 (6 bases). V was clipped by 5 bases and J by 2 bases, with 12 bases between them. The CDR3 covers 14 residues. CDR1 is SGHNT, CDR2 YENEEA, per germline. The CDR3 protein is CASSARDSQETQYF. The DNA for the CDR3 is TGTGCCAGCAGCGCCCGGGACTCTCAAGAGACCCAGTACTTC.

This chain joins TRBV7-9 and TRBJ1-1; a possible D gene is TRBD1 (6 bases). The CDR3 runs to 14 residues. The germline V and J ends were trimmed by 5 bases and 1 base, with 11 bases remaining between them. The germline V gene encodes CDR1 SEHNR and CDR2 FQNEAQ (reference sequence). The CDR3 is CASSPTDRNTEAFF. The CDR3 bases are TGTGCCAGCAGCCCTACGGACAGGAACACTGAAGCTTTCTTT.

The chain links TRBV2 to TRBJ2-1; D remains unclear. The CDR3 runs to 11 residues. Germline V gene data show CDR1 as SNHLY and CDR2 as FYNNEI. The V end was cut by 5 bases, the J end by 6 bases, with 5 bases between. The CDR3 nucleotides read TGTGCCAGCAGTCCATTCAATGAGCAGTTCTTC. It yields the protein CASSPFNEQFF.

The V gene is TRBV18, the J gene TRBJ2-2, with D perhaps matching TRBD2 (5 bases). The germline V and J ends were trimmed by 4 bases and 6 bases, with 9 bases remaining between them. This CDR3 spans 13 amino acids. CDR1 KGHSH and CDR2 LQKENI come from the germline V gene. CDR3 sequence: CASSHPRAGELFF. CDR3 nucleotides: TGTGCCAGCTCACACCCGAGGGCCGGGGAGCTGTTTTTT.